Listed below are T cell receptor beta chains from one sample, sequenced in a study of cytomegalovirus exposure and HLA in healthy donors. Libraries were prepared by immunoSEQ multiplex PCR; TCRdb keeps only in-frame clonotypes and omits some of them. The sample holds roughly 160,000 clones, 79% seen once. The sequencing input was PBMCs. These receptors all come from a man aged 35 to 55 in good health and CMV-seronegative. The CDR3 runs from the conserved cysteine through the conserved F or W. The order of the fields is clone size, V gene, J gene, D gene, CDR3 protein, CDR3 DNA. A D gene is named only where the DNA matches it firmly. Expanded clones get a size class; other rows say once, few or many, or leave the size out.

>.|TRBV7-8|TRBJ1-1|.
CASSSDMNTEAFF
TGTGCCAGCAGCTCGGACATGAACACTGAAGCTTTCTTT
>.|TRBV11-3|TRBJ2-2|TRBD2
CASSPGGGTGELFF
TGTGCCAGCAGCCCGGGGGGGGGCACCGGGGAGCTGTTTTTT
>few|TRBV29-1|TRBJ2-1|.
CSVEAPGGNEQFF
TGCAGCGTTGAAGCTCCCGGGGGCAATGAGCAGTTCTTC
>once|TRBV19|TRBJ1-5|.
CASREQGPSNQPQHF
TGTGCCAGTAGGGAACAGGGCCCAAGCAATCAGCCCCAGCATTTT
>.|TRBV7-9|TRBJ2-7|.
CASSFRGRGPYEQYF
TGTGCCAGCAGCTTTAGGGGCAGGGGACCTTACGAGCAGTACTTC
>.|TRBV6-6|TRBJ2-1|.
CASSYSRVYNEQFF
TGTGCCAGCAGTTACTCCAGGGTTTACAATGAGCAGTTCTTC
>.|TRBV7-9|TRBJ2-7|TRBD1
CASSLEAGGSYEQYF
TGTGCCAGCAGCTTAGAGGCAGGGGGATCCTACGAGCAGTACTTC
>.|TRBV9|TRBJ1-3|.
CASSGGVAGNTIYF
TGTGCCAGCAGCGGGGGGGTTGCTGGAAACACCATATATTTT
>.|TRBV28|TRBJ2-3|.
CASSWRASTDTQYF
TGTGCCAGCAGTTGGCGGGCTAGCACAGATACGCAGTATTTT
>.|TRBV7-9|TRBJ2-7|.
CASSSGTTYEQYF
TGTGCCAGCAGCTCCGGGACAACCTACGAGCAGTACTTC
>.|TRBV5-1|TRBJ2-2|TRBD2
CASALAGGSTGELFF
TGCGCCAGCGCACTAGCGGGAGGTAGCACCGGGGAGCTGTTTTTT
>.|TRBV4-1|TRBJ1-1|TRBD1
CASSTYLSHRGKTEAFF
TGCGCCAGCAGTACCTATCTAAGTCACAGGGGGAAGACTGAAGCTTTCTTT
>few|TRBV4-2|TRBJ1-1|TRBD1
CASRPWTGVGNTEAFF
TGTGCCAGCAGACCCTGGACAGGGGTTGGGAACACTGAAGCTTTCTTT
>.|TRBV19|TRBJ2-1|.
CASSPGNEQFF
TGTGCCAGTAGCCCGGGGAATGAGCAGTTCTTC
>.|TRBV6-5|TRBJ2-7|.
CASNSADMAYEQYF
TGTGCCAGCAACTCCGCAGACATGGCCTACGAGCAGTACTTC
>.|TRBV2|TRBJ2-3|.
CASMGILEVGDTQYF
TGTGCCAGCATGGGTATTTTGGAGGTAGGCGATACGCAGTATTTT
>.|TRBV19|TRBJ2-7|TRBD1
CASSAPGTGNPYEQYF
TGTGCCAGTAGTGCCCCCGGGACAGGGAACCCCTACGAGCAGTACTTC
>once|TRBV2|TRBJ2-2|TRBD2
CASSGLAGATGELFF
TGTGCCAGTTCGGGGCTAGCGGGAGCCACCGGGGAGCTGTTTTTT
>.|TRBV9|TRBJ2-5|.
CASRGAEETQYF
TGTGCCAGCAGGGGGGCCGAAGAGACCCAGTACTTC
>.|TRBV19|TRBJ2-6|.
CASSIGSGTGANVLTF
TGTGCCAGTAGTATAGGTTCCGGGACTGGGGCCAACGTCCTGACTTTC
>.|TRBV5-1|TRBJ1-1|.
CASSWGAEAFF
TGCGCCAGCAGCTGGGGGGCTGAAGCTTTCTTT
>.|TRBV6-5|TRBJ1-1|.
CASSSQVNTEAFF
TGTGCCAGCAGTTCACAGGTGAACACTGAAGCTTTCTTT
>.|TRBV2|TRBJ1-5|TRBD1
CASSEPRDRGRYSYQPQHF
TGTGCCAGCAGTGAACCCCGGGACAGGGGGCGTTATTCGTATCAGCCCCAGCATTTT
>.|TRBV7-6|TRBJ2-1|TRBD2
CASSFREGIDEQFF
TGTGCCAGCAGCTTCCGGGAGGGCATCGATGAGCAGTTCTTC
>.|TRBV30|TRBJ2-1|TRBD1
CAWSAVPGQELF
TGTGCCTGGAGTGCCGTCCCGGGACAGGAGCTCTTC
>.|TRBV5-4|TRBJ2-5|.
CAGGTQETQYF
TGTGCCGGAGGGACCCAAGAGACCCAGTACTTC
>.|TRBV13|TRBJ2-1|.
CASSLGASEASYNEQFF
TGTGCCAGCAGCCTAGGGGCTAGCGAAGCCTCCTACAATGAGCAGTTCTTC
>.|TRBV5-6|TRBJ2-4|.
CASSFRNSQYF
TGTGCCAGCAGCTTTCGAAACAGTCAGTACTTC
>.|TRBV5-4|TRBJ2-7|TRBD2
CASSPKLGAGGGREQYF
TGTGCCAGCAGCCCGAAACTGGGTGCGGGAGGGGGACGCGAGCAGTACTTC
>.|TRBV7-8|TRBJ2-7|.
CASSTWGVGDEQYF
TGTGCCAGCAGCACCTGGGGGGTGGGCGACGAGCAGTACTTC
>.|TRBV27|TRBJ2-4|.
CASSSILDFQNSQYF
TGTGCCAGCAGTTCCATACTGGACTTCCAAAACAGTCAGTACTTC
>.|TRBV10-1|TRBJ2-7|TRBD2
CARVAGEGYEQYF
TGCGCCAGAGTCGCGGGAGAGGGGTACGAGCAGTACTTC
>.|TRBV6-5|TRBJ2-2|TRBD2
CASRLAGTNTGELFF
TGTGCCAGCCGACTAGCGGGGACGAACACCGGGGAGCTGTTTTTT
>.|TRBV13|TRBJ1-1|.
CASSPLLRGTNTEAFF
TGTGCCAGCAGCCCCCTCTTGAGGGGGACGAACACTGAAGCTTTCTTT
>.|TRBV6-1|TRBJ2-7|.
CASRSRGGDSYEQYF
TGTGCCAGCAGGTCTCGAGGGGGGGACTCCTACGAGCAGTACTTC
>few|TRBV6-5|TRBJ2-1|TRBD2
CASSYRTSGNVNEQFF
TGTGCCAGCAGTTACCGGACTAGCGGGAATGTCAATGAGCAGTTCTTC
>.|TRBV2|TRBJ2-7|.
CASSEARSSGRAEQYF
TGTGCCAGCAGTGAAGCGCGGAGTTCCGGGCGGGCCGAGCAGTACTTC
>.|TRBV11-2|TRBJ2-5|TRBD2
CASSPRRLAIEETQYF
TGTGCCAGCAGCCCCCGTCGACTAGCGATAGAAGAGACCCAGTACTTC
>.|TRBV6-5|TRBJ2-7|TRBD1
CASSTGDRPIYEQYF
TGTGCCAGCAGTACCGGGGACAGACCAATCTACGAGCAGTACTTC
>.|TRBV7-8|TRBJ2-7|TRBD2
CASSGGTSGSLTLYYEQYF
TGTGCCAGCAGCGGCGGGACTAGCGGGAGTTTGACTCTGTACTACGAGCAGTACTTC
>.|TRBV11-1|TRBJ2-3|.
CASSLPSRGAYTDTQYF
TGTGCCAGCAGCTTACCTTCCCGCGGGGCTTACACAGATACGCAGTATTTT
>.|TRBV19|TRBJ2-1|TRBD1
CASDGTGHNEQFF
TGTGCTTCAGACGGGACAGGCCACAATGAGCAGTTCTTC
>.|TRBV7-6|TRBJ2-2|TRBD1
CASSRREDRGSTGELFF
TGTGCCAGCAGCCGACGGGAGGACAGGGGGTCTACCGGGGAGCTGTTTTTT
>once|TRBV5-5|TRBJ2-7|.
CASSLSLEQYF
TGTGCCAGCAGCTTGAGCTTGGAGCAGTACTTC
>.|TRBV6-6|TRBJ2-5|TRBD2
CATRLAAQETQYF
TGTGCCACACGACTAGCGGCCCAAGAGACCCAGTACTTC
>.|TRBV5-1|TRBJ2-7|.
CASSSPSAATYEQYF
TGCGCCAGCAGCTCCCCTAGCGCAGCTACCTACGAGCAGTACTTC
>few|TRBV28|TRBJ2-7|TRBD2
CASLAGLEQYF
TGTGCCAGCTTAGCGGGGCTAGAGCAGTACTTC
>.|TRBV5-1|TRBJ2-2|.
CASSFGTQNTGELFF
TGCGCCAGCAGCTTTGGGACACAGAACACCGGGGAGCTGTTTTTT
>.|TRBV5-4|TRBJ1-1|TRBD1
CASSTGQGNTEAFF
TGTGCCAGCAGCACCGGACAGGGGAACACTGAAGCTTTCTTT
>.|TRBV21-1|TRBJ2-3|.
CARAESSGRTDTQYF
TGTGCCAGGGCTGAATCTAGCGGGAGAACAGATACGCAGTATTTT
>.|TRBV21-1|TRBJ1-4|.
CASSKAQGQEEGNEKLFF
TGTGCCAGCAGCAAGGCTCAGGGCCAGGAGGAGGGTAATGAAAAACTGTTTTTT
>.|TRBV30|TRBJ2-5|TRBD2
CAWSRGYGRGQETQYF
TGTGCCTGGAGTCGGGGGTACGGGAGGGGCCAAGAGACCCAGTACTTC
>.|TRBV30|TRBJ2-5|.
CAWSVRVAQYF
TGTGCCTGGAGTGTACGGGTGGCCCAGTACTTC
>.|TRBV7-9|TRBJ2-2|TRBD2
CASRPGTSLTYTGELFF
TGTGCCAGCAGACCCGGGACTAGCTTAACCTACACCGGGGAGCTGTTTTTT
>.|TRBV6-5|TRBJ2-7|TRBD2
CASSNQAGAGYEQYF
TGTGCCAGCAGTAACCAAGCGGGAGCGGGCTACGAGCAGTACTTC
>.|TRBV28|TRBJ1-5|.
CASTSWGGERQPQHF
TGTGCCAGCACCTCCTGGGGGGGGGAGCGTCAGCCCCAGCATTTT
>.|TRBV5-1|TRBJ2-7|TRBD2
CASSLETRGFLAGQSYEQYF
TGCGCCAGCAGCTTGGAGACACGAGGCTTCCTAGCGGGACAATCCTACGAGCAGTACTTC
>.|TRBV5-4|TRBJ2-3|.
CASSLPPTDTQYF
TGTGCCAGCAGCCTACCCCCCACAGATACGCAGTATTTT